This entry features one T cell receptor (beta chain) sequence. The data stem from a study of blood T cell repertoires in COVID-19. Across the whole study: COVID-19 samples collected from the United States, Italy and Spain covered acute and convalescent phases. Nucleic acid was either cDNA or gDNA, and it came from T cells, B-cell-depleted T cells, or PBMCs.

Donors were grouped by their self-reported clinical history. Recovered status applied to Cohort 3 donors who had two consecutive negative PCRs. It also applied to those with clearance or with symptom resolution. Per the germline V gene, CDR1 is LNHNV and CDR2 is YYDKDF (reference sequence). The V end lost 0 bases, the J end lost 1 base, and 9 bases lay between the germline ends. The CDR3 length is 15 residues. Generated by immunoSEQ multiplex PCR, the TCRdb table keeps only in-frame clones and is missing some. The data hold more than 450,000 clones, with roughly nine tenths observed a single time. The sample consisted of PBMCs or T cells enriched from blood (not recorded which). The sequence was obtained from a woman under 30 who had recovered from COVID-19. This rearrangement joins TRBV15 to TRBJ1-1, with D tentatively TRBD1 (6 bases). CDR3 bases: TGTGCCACCAGCAGAGAAAACAGGGAGAACACTGAAGCTTTCTTT. Residues: CATSRENRENTEAFF.